The table lists the clone carrying this TCR beta chain with many counts. The V segment lost 4 bases and the J segment 5 bases; nucleotides outside the gene matches: 8. The CDR3 loop spans 15 amino acids. In germline, CDR1 is SGHNT, CDR2 YYREEE (reference sequence). This sample was taken from a study of blood T cell repertoires in COVID-19. Clones were read by immunoSEQ multiplex PCR, and TCRdb kept only the in-frame ones, dropping some. Among about 180,000 clones listed, 90% were seen once. The chain couples TRBV5-4 to TRBJ2-2, with TRBD2 identical over 7 bases. What was sequenced was peripheral blood. The receptor was isolated from a man aged 45-65 years with acute or convalescent COVID-19. CDR3 region: CASSALARGTGELFF. The CDR3 region has the DNA TGTGCCAGCAGCGCCTTAGCGCGGGGGACCGGGGAGCTGTTTTTT.